What follows is one TCR beta chain and its context. The record originates from a study of blood T cell repertoires in COVID-19. Across the whole study: The United States, Italy and Spain were the sources of the acute and convalescent COVID-19 samples. Sample material is recorded as cDNA or gDNA derived from T cells, B-cell-depleted T cells, or PBMCs.

The CDR3 contains 15 residues. Trimming took 5 bases from V and 0 from J, leaving 13 bases between them. The germline V gene has CDR1 MNHEY and CDR2 SVGEGT. Per the study methods: Amplified reference gene primers provided the basis for estimating nucleated cell counts. The data were produced by immunoSEQ multiplex PCR, yet TCRdb's version contains in-frame clones alone and is incomplete. That table supplies the V and J calls and clone size; D and trimming were determined from the DNA. This sample has 70,000 to 100,000 clones, with approximately 90% found just once. V is TRBV6-2 or TRBV6-3 and J is TRBJ1-1; tentative D call: TRBD1 (5 bases). This clonotype originated in a woman aged 80 or over with acute or convalescent COVID-19. Sequencing was carried out using peripheral blood. Here the CDR3 DNA reads TGTGCCAGCAGTAATCCAGGGTTAATGAACACTGAAGCTTTCTTT. Translation gives CASSNPGLMNTEAFF.